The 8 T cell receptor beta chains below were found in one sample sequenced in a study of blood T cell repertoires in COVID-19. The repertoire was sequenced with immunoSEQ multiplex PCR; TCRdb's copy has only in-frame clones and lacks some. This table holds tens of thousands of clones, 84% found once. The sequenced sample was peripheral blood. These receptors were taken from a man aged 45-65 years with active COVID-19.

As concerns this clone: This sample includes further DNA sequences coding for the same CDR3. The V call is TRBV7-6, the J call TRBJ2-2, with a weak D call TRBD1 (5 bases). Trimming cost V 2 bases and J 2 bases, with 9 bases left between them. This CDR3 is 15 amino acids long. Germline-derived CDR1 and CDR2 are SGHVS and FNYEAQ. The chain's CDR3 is CASSLSQGNTGELFF. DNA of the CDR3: TGTGCCAGCAGCTTAAGCCAGGGCAACACCGGGGAGCTGTTTTTT.

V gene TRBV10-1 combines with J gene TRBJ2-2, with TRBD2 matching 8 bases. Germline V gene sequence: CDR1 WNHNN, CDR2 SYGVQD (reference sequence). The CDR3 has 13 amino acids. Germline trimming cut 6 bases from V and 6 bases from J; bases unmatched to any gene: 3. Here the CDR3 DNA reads TGCGCCAGCAGGAGCGGGGGATCCGGGGAGCTGTTTTTT. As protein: CASRSGGSGELFF.

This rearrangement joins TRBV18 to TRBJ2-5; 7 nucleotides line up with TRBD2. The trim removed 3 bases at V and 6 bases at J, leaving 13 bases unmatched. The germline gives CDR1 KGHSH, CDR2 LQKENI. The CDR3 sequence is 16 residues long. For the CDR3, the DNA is TGTGCCAGCTCACCTGGCTCGGCGGGGGAGAGGAAGACCCAGTACTTC. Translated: CASSPGSAGERKTQYF.

The CDR3 protein is CASSYSGNPRAEAFF. In nucleotides, the CDR3 is TGTGCCAGCAGTTACTCTGGGAACCCGAGGGCTGAAGCTTTCTTT. The chain couples TRBV6-2 or TRBV6-3 to TRBJ1-1, with D unclear. The V gene's germline CDR1 is MNHEY and CDR2 SVGEGT. Trimming stripped 0 bases from V and 6 bases from J, with 14 bases between. The CDR3 runs 15 residues.

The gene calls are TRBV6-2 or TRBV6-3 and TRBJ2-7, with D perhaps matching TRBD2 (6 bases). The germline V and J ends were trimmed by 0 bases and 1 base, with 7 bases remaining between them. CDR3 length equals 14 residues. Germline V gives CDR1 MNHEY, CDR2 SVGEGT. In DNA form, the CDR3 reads TGTGCCAGCAGTTACTCGGAGGGTTCCTACGAGCAGTACTTC. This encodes CASSYSEGSYEQYF.

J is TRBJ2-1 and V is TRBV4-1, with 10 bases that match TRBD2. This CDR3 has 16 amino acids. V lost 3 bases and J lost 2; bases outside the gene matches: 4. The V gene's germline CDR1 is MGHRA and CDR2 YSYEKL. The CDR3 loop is CASSQPLAGAYNEQFF. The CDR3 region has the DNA TGCGCCAGCAGCCAGCCCCTAGCGGGGGCCTACAATGAGCAGTTCTTC.

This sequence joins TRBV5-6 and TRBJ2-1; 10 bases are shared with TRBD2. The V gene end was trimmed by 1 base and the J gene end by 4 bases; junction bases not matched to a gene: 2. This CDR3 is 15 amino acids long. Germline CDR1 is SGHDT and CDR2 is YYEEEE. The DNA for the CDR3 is TGTGCCAGCAGCTTGACTAGCGGGGATTACAATGAGCAGTTCTTC. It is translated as CASSLTSGDYNEQFF.

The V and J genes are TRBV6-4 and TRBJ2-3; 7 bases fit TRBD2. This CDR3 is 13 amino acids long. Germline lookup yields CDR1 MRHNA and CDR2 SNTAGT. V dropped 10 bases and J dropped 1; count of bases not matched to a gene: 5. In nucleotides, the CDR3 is TGTGCCACCCGACTAGCTGGCACAGATACGCAGTATTTT. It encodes CATRLAGTDTQYF.